One sample yielded the 30 T cell receptor beta chains listed below, sequenced in a study of read filtering for tumor transcriptome and immune sequencing. From 350 to 500 ng of RNA, a library with molecular barcoded alpha/delta and beta/gamma adaptors was made. TCRdb analysed the reads with MiXCR anew, one entry per CDR3 protein. The profile shows 100,000 to 150,000 distinct CDR3 sequences, less than 15% of them singletons. The specimen sequenced was a population of CD138-negative cells sorted from bone marrow. These TCRs come from a donor older than 35 with multiple myeloma.

This clonotype was seen at least ten times. The chain couples TRBV20-1 to TRBJ2-7, with a weak D call TRBD2 (6 bases). The CDR3 has 12 amino acids. Trimming removed 3 bases at V and 4 bases at J, with 10 bases between. Looked up from germline, CDR1 is DFQATT and CDR2 is SNEGSKA (reference sequence). CDR3 residues: CSASGRGYEQYF. The DNA for the CDR3 is TGCAGTGCTAGCGGGAGAGGGTACGAGCAGTACTTC.

This clonotype was seen many times. V is TRBV27 and J is TRBJ1-2, with D unclear. CDR1 is MNHEY, CDR2 SMNVEV, per germline (reference sequence). The CDR3 loop spans 9 amino acids. Between the trimmed V and J ends, which lost 6 bases and 14 bases, there was a span of 10 bases. In nucleotides, the CDR3 is TGTGCCAGCAGCCCCCCCCTGACCTTC. Translation: CASSPPLTF.

This clonotype appeared many times. J is TRBJ2-1 and V is TRBV29-1; TRBD2 agrees at 13 bases. The CDR3 is made up of 14 amino acids. V shed 7 bases, J shed 7 bases, and the junction held 7 bases outside the gene matches. From germline, CDR1 is SQVTM and CDR2 ANQGSEA. The CDR3 DNA is TGCAGCGACCAACTAGCGGGAGGGCCAAATGAGCAGTTCTTC. Its protein is CSDQLAGGPNEQFF.

This clonotype was detected ten times or more. The rearrangement joins TRBV10-3 to TRBJ2-1; D remains unclear. The CDR3 has 14 amino acids. The V end was cut by 2 bases, the J end by 10 bases, with 15 bases between. CDR1 is ENHRY and CDR2 is SYGVKD in the germline V gene. DNA of the CDR3: TGTGCCATCAGTGAGGCTTCCCTGGTAGTAGAGCAGTTCTTC. Its translation is CAISEASLVVEQFF.

This chain links TRBV3-1 with TRBJ2-4; D ambiguous. The CDR3 runs to 13 residues. Germline V gene sequence: CDR1 LGHDT, CDR2 YNNKEL (reference sequence). V lost 2 bases and J 0 bases, leaving 2 bases between the germline ends. The CDR3 nucleotides are TGTGCCAGCAGCCAACTAGCCAAAAACATTCAGTACTTC. It is translated as CASSQLAKNIQYF.

This clonotype was observed a few times. The chain links TRBV19 to TRBJ2-1; D ambiguous. The CDR3 loop spans 12 amino acids. Trimming took off 5 bases at V and 8 bases at J, with 10 bases between the two ends. Germline lookup yields CDR1 LNHDA and CDR2 SQIVND (reference sequence). The CDR3 here is CASSFSRDEQFF. CDR3 DNA: TGTGCCAGTAGTTTCTCCCGGGATGAGCAGTTCTTC.

The sample holds many counts of this clonotype. The rearrangement links TRBV12-3 or TRBV12-4 to TRBJ2-7; TRBD2 matches 7 bases. V was pared by 6 bases and J by 2 bases, with 4 bases of the junction left unmatched. The length of the CDR3 is 13 residues. The CDR3 is CASSGLGAYEQYF. CDR3 DNA: TGTGCCAGCAGCGGACTAGGGGCCTACGAGCAGTACTTC.

The sample holds many counts of this clonotype. This rearrangement joins TRBV5-1 to TRBJ2-3, with D tentatively TRBD1 or TRBD2 (5 bases each). Per the germline V gene, CDR1 is SGHRS and CDR2 is YFSETQ. There are 15 residues in the CDR3. Trimming pared 5 bases from V and 0 bases from J, leaving 13 bases between. The CDR3, as DNA: TGCGCCAGCAGGGAACGGGGCGGAAGCACAGATACGCAGTATTTT. Protein: CASRERGGSTDTQYF.

This clonotype was counted ten times or more. The V gene is TRBV7-9, the J gene TRBJ1-5, with 7 nucleotides matching TRBD1. Germline V gene lookup returns CDR1 SEHNR and CDR2 FQNEAQ (reference sequence). This CDR3 has 14 residues. V was clipped by 4 bases and J by 6 bases; unmatched bases: 6. The CDR3 is CASSSGQVGQPQHF. CDR3 DNA: TGTGCCAGCAGCTCCGGACAGGTGGGTCAGCCCCAGCATTTT.

As for this clonotype: With a far larger clone one base away, a read error is the likely cause. The chain joins TRBV5-8 to TRBJ2-1; the match to TRBD2 covers 14 bases. Germline V CDR1 and CDR2: SGHTS, YDEGEE. This CDR3 is 18 amino acids long. CDR3 nucleotide sequence: TGTGCCAGCAGCCGGGGACTAGCGGGAGAGAGCTCCCACAATGAGCAGTTCTTC. Protein sequence: CASSRGLAGESSHNEQFF.

This clonotype turned up a few times. A much larger clone lies one base from this, so it may be a read error. This rearrangement joins TRBV24-1 to TRBJ2-2; D gene ambiguous. Trimming pared 1 base from V and 4 bases from J, leaving 9 bases between. Germline V gene lookup returns CDR1 KGHDR and CDR2 SFDVKD. CDR3 length equals 15 residues. This CDR3 reads CATSDFQDGTGELFF. Written as DNA, the CDR3 is TGTGCCACCAGTGATTTTCAGGACGGCACCGGGGAGCTGTTTTTT.

The table lists this clonotype with a few counts. The genes are TRBV19 and TRBJ2-2; D is unclear. Germline-derived CDR1 and CDR2 are LNHDA and SQIVND (reference sequence). This CDR3 has 16 amino acids. V was trimmed by 6 bases and J by 3 bases, leaving 17 bases between them. CDR3 coding DNA: TGTGCCAGTAGCCCCTTGGTCCCTCTACACACCGGGGAGCTGTTTTTT. Its protein product is CASSPLVPLHTGELFF.

This clonotype was counted ten times or more. The rearrangement uses TRBV9 and TRBJ1-1; tentatively, D is TRBD1 (5 bases). Germline CDR1 SGDLS, CDR2 YYNGEE. V lost 0 bases and J lost 4, with 10 bases in between. CDR3 length equals 14 residues. In nucleotides, the CDR3 is TGTGCCAGCAGCGTAGGGGACGGGGTCACTGAAGCTTTCTTT. Amino acids: CASSVGDGVTEAFF.

Only a few counts were recorded for this clonotype. The rearrangement links TRBV19 to TRBJ2-1, with TRBD2 identical over 13 bases. The germline V gene has CDR1 LNHDA and CDR2 SQIVND (reference sequence). This CDR3 region has 20 residues. The junction had 8 bases not matched to a gene; V was cut back by 0 bases and J by 0 bases. In nucleotides, the CDR3 is TGTGCCAGTAGTATAGAAGGACTAGCGGGAGTCTCTGTCTCCTACAATGAGCAGTTCTTC. It specifies CASSIEGLAGVSVSYNEQFF.

In its sample, this clonotype was seen many times. This sequence joins TRBV20-1 and TRBJ1-1; 8 bases match TRBD1. This CDR3 has 15 amino acids. Germline loops: CDR1 DFQATT, CDR2 SNEGSKA (reference sequence). After removal of 7 bases from V and 1 base from J, the junction contained 11 bases not matched to a gene. CDR3 bases: TGCAGTGGGAAGACAGGGGAGACCCCGAACACTGAAGCTTTCTTT. Amino acid sequence: CSGKTGETPNTEAFF.

This clonotype has at least ten counts. The chain combines TRBV7-2 with TRBJ1-5; D might be TRBD1 (5 bases). The germline V and J ends were trimmed by 0 bases and 5 bases, with 8 bases remaining between them. The CDR3 runs 14 residues. Germline values: CDR1 SGHTA, CDR2 FQGNSA. The CDR3 DNA follows: TGTGCCAGCAGCTTAGCCAGGGTCCATCAGCCCCAGCATTTT. This gives the protein CASSLARVHQPQHF.

In its sample, this clonotype was seen many times. The rearrangement links TRBV20-1 to TRBJ2-1, with D perhaps assigned TRBD1 or TRBD2 (5 bases each). CDR1 and CDR2 from the germline V gene are DFQATT and SNEGSKA (reference sequence). The CDR3 has 13 amino acids. Trimming pared 0 bases from V and 7 bases from J, leaving 10 bases between. CDR3 sequence reads: CSARDSGGNEQFF. Here the CDR3 DNA reads TGCAGTGCTAGAGATAGTGGGGGAAATGAGCAGTTCTTC.

The sample holds a few counts of this clonotype. A junction boundary mismatches the germline segment, possibly from a read error. This chain connects TRBV6-2 or TRBV6-3 to TRBJ2-7; 9 bases fit TRBD2. Germline CDR1 MNHEY, CDR2 SVGEGT. The CDR3 length is 13 residues. Here the CDR3 DNA reads TGTGCCAGCAGTAGCGGGAGGCCCTACGTGCAGTACTTC. It is translated as CASSSGRPYVQYF.

Turning to this clonotype: This likely stems from a read error, as it lies one base from a far larger clone. The chain couples TRBV7-2 to TRBJ2-1; 7 positions agree with TRBD2. V was clipped by 11 bases and J by 0 bases; unmatched bases: 10. The CDR3 is made up of 15 amino acids. Germline V gives CDR1 SGHTA, CDR2 FQGNSA. The CDR3 nucleotides are TGTGCCTTTCTGGCTAGCGGTAGCTCCTACAATGAGCAGTTCTTC. Its protein is CAFLASGSSYNEQFF.

The chain couples TRBV20-1 to TRBJ2-7, with 8 bases matching TRBD1. Germline V gene sequence: CDR1 DFQATT, CDR2 SNEGSKA (reference sequence). The junction had 5 bases not matched to a gene; V was cut back by 5 bases and J by 2 bases. The CDR3 contains 13 residues. For the CDR3, the DNA is TGCAGTGCTGTACGGACAGGGACCTACGAGCAGTACTTC. Encoded protein: CSAVRTGTYEQYF.

This clonotype was observed a few times. The chain employs TRBV6-2 or TRBV6-3 and TRBJ2-3; no clear D gene. The V gene lost 6 bases and the J gene lost 2 bases, with 12 bases spanning the gap. This CDR3 is built from 14 residues. The V gene's germline CDR1 is MNHEY and CDR2 SVGEGT. DNA for the CDR3: TGTGCCAGCAGCCTCTTCAGAGTCACAGATACGCAGTATTTT. Its translation: CASSLFRVTDTQYF.

This clonotype showed up many times. The chain combines TRBV20-1 with TRBJ2-1; 14 nucleotides line up with TRBD2. CDR3 length: 14 residues. V lost 6 bases, J lost 9 bases, and 7 bases stayed unmatched. Germline V gene lookup returns CDR1 DFQATT and CDR2 SNEGSKA (reference sequence). The CDR3 sequence is CSATGLAGGREQFF. The CDR3 DNA sequence: TGCAGTGCGACCGGACTAGCGGGAGGTCGTGAGCAGTTCTTC.

This clonotype was seen only a few times. A read error is possible here, since a much larger clone lies one base away. The chain joins TRBV4-3 to TRBJ2-4; D is possibly TRBD2 (5 bases). The CDR3 runs to 16 residues. The germline CDR1 and CDR2 sequences are LGHNA and YSLEER. CDR3 protein: CASSQDIRLAKDIQYF. The CDR3 DNA is TGCGCCAGCAGCCAAGATATCAGGCTAGCCAAAGACATTCAGTACTTC.

The chain uses TRBV20-1 and TRBJ2-2, with TRBD2 as a possible D gene (6 bases). Per the germline V gene, CDR1 is DFQATT and CDR2 is SNEGSKA (reference sequence). The length of the CDR3 is 16 residues. The V gene lost 3 bases and the J gene lost 1 base, with 15 bases spanning the gap. CDR3 DNA: TGCAGTGCTAGCGGGACTGGAAGAGTGAACACCGGGGAGCTGTTTTTT. Translation: CSASGTGRVNTGELFF.

This clonotype was observed many times. The chain couples TRBV9 to TRBJ1-1, with D possibly being TRBD1 (6 bases). CDR1 is SGDLS, CDR2 YYNGEE, per germline. Trimming stripped 3 bases from V and 4 bases from J, with 13 bases between. This CDR3 contains 14 residues. CDR3 DNA sequence: TGTGCCAGCAGCGAACAGGGTCGCGGCACTGAAGCTTTCTTT. Its protein product is CASSEQGRGTEAFF.

This clonotype was seen at least ten times. V and J are TRBV10-3 and TRBJ2-2; D is possibly TRBD2 (5 bases). V was trimmed by 4 bases and J by 8 bases, leaving 26 bases between them. The CDR3 covers 18 residues. Germline V gene data show CDR1 as ENHRY and CDR2 as SYGVKD. CDR3 sequence reads: CAISASQTSSPPFGELFF. The CDR3 bases are TGTGCCATCAGTGCCTCACAAACTAGTTCCCCTCCGTTTGGGGAGCTGTTTTTT.

The table lists this clonotype with many counts. CDR3 nucleotide sequence: TGTGCCAGCAGTCGACATTTGAACGGGGAAAAACTGTTTTTT. Translating gives CASSRHLNGEKLFF. The V gene is TRBV6-1, the J gene TRBJ1-4; D gene ambiguous. The CDR3 spans 14 residues. Germline CDR1 is MNHNS and CDR2 is SASEGT. V lost 5 bases to trimming and J lost 8 bases, with 15 bases between them.

This clonotype occurred many times. The chain combines TRBV11-1 with TRBJ2-4, with D hard to call. Trimming cost V 2 bases and J 2 bases, with 10 bases left between them. This CDR3 spans 15 amino acids. Germline CDR1 SGHAT, CDR2 FQDESV (reference sequence). CDR3 sequence reads: CASSLSRVSKNIQYF. CDR3 in DNA: TGTGCCAGCAGCTTATCTCGGGTGTCCAAAAACATTCAGTACTTC.

V is TRBV9 and J is TRBJ2-5; 7 bases map to TRBD1. Germline V gene data show CDR1 as SGDLS and CDR2 as YYNGEE. Unmatched junction bases numbered 3, after V lost 0 bases and J lost 4 bases. This CDR3 is 14 amino acids long. CDR3 DNA sequence: TGTGCCAGCAGCGTAGGACAGGGCGGAGAGACCCAGTACTTC. As protein: CASSVGQGGETQYF.

This clonotype was seen many times. J is TRBJ2-3 and V is TRBV20-1, with 8 bases fitting TRBD1. Germline CDR1 reads DFQATT; CDR2 reads SNEGSKA (reference sequence). The CDR3 totals 16 residues. V lost 0 bases, J lost 5 bases, and 10 bases stayed unmatched. The CDR3 DNA sequence: TGCAGTGCTAGAGATGCCTCAGGGGGCTGGAGAGATACGCAGTATTTT. It encodes CSARDASGGWRDTQYF.